Listed below are T cell receptor beta chains from one sample, sequenced in a study of cytomegalovirus exposure and HLA in healthy donors. The assay was immunoSEQ multiplex PCR, and TCRdb's table has in-frame clones only and misses some. The repertoire holds around 150,000 clones, with more than 70% as singletons. The sample was PBMCs. The receptors here all came from a woman in her fifties or sixties in good health and CMV-seronegative. Each CDR3 is given with its conserved first and last residue. A D gene is named only where the DNA matches it firmly. Size tells how often a clone was seen (once, few, many) or the class of an expanded clone, and some rows leave it out.

j_call: TRBJ1-6
v_call: TRBV19
clone_size: -
d_call: -
cdr3_aa: CASSDGGGNSPLHF
cdr3_nt: TGTGCCAGTAGTGACGGCGGTGGGAATTCACCCCTCCACTTT

j_call: TRBJ1-1
v_call: TRBV6-5
clone_size: -
d_call: TRBD1
cdr3_aa: CASSVQGSAEAFF
cdr3_nt: TGTGCCAGCAGTGTACAGGGGTCGGCTGAAGCTTTCTTT

j_call: TRBJ2-7
v_call: TRBV9
clone_size: -
d_call: TRBD1
cdr3_aa: CASSVATSGGRPAEQYF
cdr3_nt: TGTGCCAGCAGCGTAGCTACTTCAGGGGGTCGTCCGGCCGAGCAGTACTTC

j_call: TRBJ2-7
v_call: TRBV10-3
clone_size: -
d_call: TRBD2
cdr3_aa: CAISVLAGEEQYF
cdr3_nt: TGTGCCATCAGTGTCCTAGCGGGGGAGGAGCAGTACTTC

j_call: TRBJ2-1
v_call: TRBV2
clone_size: -
d_call: TRBD2
cdr3_aa: CASSAQAGGTSHSYNEQFF
cdr3_nt: TGTGCCAGCAGTGCCCAAGCGGGGGGGACCTCTCACTCCTACAATGAGCAGTTCTTC

j_call: TRBJ2-7
v_call: TRBV20-1
clone_size: once
d_call: -
cdr3_aa: CSAREQDSTGF
cdr3_nt: TGCAGTGCTAGAGAACAGGACAGCACCGGGTTC

j_call: TRBJ2-2
v_call: TRBV29-1
clone_size: -
d_call: -
cdr3_aa: CSVLRTGELFF
cdr3_nt: TGCAGCGTCCTCAGAACCGGGGAGCTGTTTTTT

j_call: TRBJ2-1
v_call: TRBV5-1
clone_size: -
d_call: TRBD2
cdr3_aa: CASGLSGGSYNEQFF
cdr3_nt: TGCGCCAGCGGGTTAAGCGGGGGCTCTTACAATGAGCAGTTCTTC

j_call: TRBJ1-2
v_call: TRBV5-1
clone_size: -
d_call: -
cdr3_aa: CASSRAGGRVDGYTF
cdr3_nt: TGCGCCAGCAGCAGAGCCGGCGGCAGGGTTGATGGCTACACCTTC

j_call: TRBJ2-5
v_call: TRBV5-4
clone_size: -
d_call: TRBD2
cdr3_aa: CASRAEAGGFETQYF
cdr3_nt: TGTGCCAGCAGAGCTGAGGCGGGGGGGTTTGAGACCCAGTACTTC

j_call: TRBJ2-7
v_call: TRBV6-5
clone_size: few
d_call: -
cdr3_aa: CASSYGAGSSYEQYF
cdr3_nt: TGTGCCAGCAGTTACGGGGCAGGCAGCTCCTACGAGCAGTACTTC

j_call: TRBJ1-2
v_call: TRBV19
clone_size: few
d_call: -
cdr3_aa: CASSSGPTNYGYTF
cdr3_nt: TGTGCCAGTAGTTCAGGGCCCACAAACTATGGCTACACCTTC

j_call: TRBJ2-7
v_call: TRBV7-6
clone_size: -
d_call: TRBD1
cdr3_aa: CASSSQGAEQYF
cdr3_nt: TGTGCCAGCAGTTCACAGGGGGCCGAGCAGTACTTC

j_call: TRBJ1-2
v_call: TRBV5-1
clone_size: -
d_call: -
cdr3_aa: CASSLQGDYGYTF
cdr3_nt: TGCGCCAGCAGCTTGCAAGGAGACTATGGCTACACCTTC

j_call: TRBJ2-7
v_call: TRBV2
clone_size: -
d_call: -
cdr3_aa: CASSDSVMAGVSYEQYF
cdr3_nt: TGTGCCAGCAGTGATTCTGTCATGGCAGGGGTGTCCTACGAGCAGTACTTC

j_call: TRBJ2-7
v_call: TRBV7-2
clone_size: -
d_call: TRBD2
cdr3_aa: CASSLGRLAGGYEQYF
cdr3_nt: TGTGCCAGCAGCTTAGGCCGATTAGCGGGGGGCTACGAGCAGTACTTC

j_call: TRBJ1-6
v_call: TRBV5-1
clone_size: -
d_call: TRBD1
cdr3_aa: CASSRQQGSNSPLHF
cdr3_nt: TGCGCCAGCAGCCGCCAACAGGGGTCTAATTCACCCCTCCACTTT

j_call: TRBJ2-3
v_call: TRBV29-1
clone_size: -
d_call: -
cdr3_aa: CSVDRDSGTDTQYF
cdr3_nt: TGCAGCGTCGACAGGGACTCTGGCACAGATACGCAGTATTTT

j_call: TRBJ1-2
v_call: TRBV4-3
clone_size: -
d_call: TRBD1
cdr3_aa: CASSQEGAAYGYTF
cdr3_nt: TGCGCCAGCAGCCAGGAGGGGGCAGCTTATGGCTACACCTTC

j_call: TRBJ2-5
v_call: TRBV7-3
clone_size: -
d_call: -
cdr3_aa: CASSLRGDDLQETQYF
cdr3_nt: TGTGCCAGCAGCTTGCGCGGGGACGACCTCCAAGAGACCCAGTACTTC

j_call: TRBJ1-2
v_call: TRBV6-6
clone_size: once
d_call: TRBD1
cdr3_aa: CASSSTGQGIDGYTF
cdr3_nt: TGTGCCAGCAGCAGCACGGGACAGGGTATTGATGGCTACACCTTC

j_call: TRBJ2-7
v_call: TRBV29-1
clone_size: many
d_call: -
cdr3_aa: CSVEGSGERDYEQYF
cdr3_nt: TGCAGCGTTGAAGGCTCAGGGGAAAGGGACTACGAGCAGTACTTC

j_call: TRBJ1-4
v_call: TRBV4-3
clone_size: -
d_call: -
cdr3_aa: CASSQIGGAGEKLFF
cdr3_nt: TGCGCCAGCAGCCAAATAGGGGGAGCAGGAGAAAAACTGTTTTTT

j_call: TRBJ1-6
v_call: TRBV4-2
clone_size: -
d_call: -
cdr3_aa: CASSQDRTENSPLHF
cdr3_nt: TGTGCCAGCAGCCAAGATAGGACAGAAAATTCACCCCTCCACTTT

j_call: TRBJ2-3
v_call: TRBV11-2
clone_size: -
d_call: -
cdr3_aa: CASSLERKDTQYF
cdr3_nt: TGTGCCAGCAGCTTAGAGAGGAAAGATACGCAGTATTTT

j_call: TRBJ2-5
v_call: TRBV5-6
clone_size: -
d_call: -
cdr3_aa: CASRPTVQETQYF
cdr3_nt: TGTGCCAGCAGACCCACGGTTCAAGAGACCCAGTACTTC

j_call: TRBJ2-1
v_call: TRBV4-1
clone_size: -
d_call: -
cdr3_aa: CASSQGMRDGNNEQFF
cdr3_nt: TGCGCCAGCAGCCAAGGGATGCGGGACGGGAACAATGAGCAGTTCTTC

j_call: TRBJ2-7
v_call: TRBV20-1
clone_size: -
d_call: -
cdr3_aa: CSAGPYYEQYF
cdr3_nt: TGCAGTGCGGGGCCCTATTACGAGCAGTACTTC

j_call: TRBJ1-2
v_call: TRBV20-1
clone_size: -
d_call: -
cdr3_aa: CSANGVYGYTF
cdr3_nt: TGCAGTGCTAACGGGGTCTATGGCTACACCTTC

j_call: TRBJ2-3
v_call: TRBV4-2
clone_size: -
d_call: TRBD2
cdr3_aa: CASSQDASGGGTDTQYF
cdr3_nt: TGTGCCAGCAGCCAAGACGCTAGCGGGGGGGGAACAGATACGCAGTATTTT

j_call: TRBJ2-3
v_call: TRBV4-3
clone_size: -
d_call: TRBD2
cdr3_aa: CASSQVWRGSQFTDTQYF
cdr3_nt: TGCGCCAGCAGCCAAGTGTGGCGGGGGAGCCAATTCACAGATACGCAGTATTTT

j_call: TRBJ2-3
v_call: TRBV4-3
clone_size: -
d_call: -
cdr3_aa: CASSFYTGTSTDTQYF
cdr3_nt: TGCGCCAGCAGTTTTTACACAGGTACTAGCACAGATACGCAGTATTTT

j_call: TRBJ2-7
v_call: TRBV10-3
clone_size: -
d_call: TRBD1
cdr3_aa: CAISESRGTGGYEQYF
cdr3_nt: TGTGCCATCAGTGAGTCAAGGGGGACAGGGGGCTACGAGCAGTACTTC

j_call: TRBJ1-6
v_call: TRBV4-3
clone_size: -
d_call: -
cdr3_aa: CASSQLQGRDSPLHF
cdr3_nt: TGCGCCAGCAGCCAATTGCAGGGGAGGGATTCACCCCTCCACTTT

j_call: TRBJ2-5
v_call: TRBV5-4
clone_size: -
d_call: TRBD2
cdr3_aa: CASSPHSGVFQETQYF
cdr3_nt: TGTGCCAGCAGCCCCCATAGCGGGGTTTTCCAAGAGACCCAGTACTTC

j_call: TRBJ2-3
v_call: TRBV5-6
clone_size: few
d_call: -
cdr3_aa: CASSPGRGVDTQYF
cdr3_nt: TGTGCCAGCAGCCCTGGGAGGGGGGTCGATACGCAGTATTTT

j_call: TRBJ2-5
v_call: TRBV4-3
clone_size: -
d_call: TRBD2
cdr3_aa: CASSQDPGTSGMETQYF
cdr3_nt: TGCGCCAGCAGCCAAGACCCCGGGACTAGCGGGATGGAGACCCAGTACTTC

j_call: TRBJ2-1
v_call: TRBV6-1
clone_size: -
d_call: -
cdr3_aa: CASSQTYNEQFF
cdr3_nt: TGTGCCAGCAGTCAAACCTACAATGAGCAGTTCTTC

j_call: TRBJ2-7
v_call: TRBV7-9
clone_size: -
d_call: -
cdr3_aa: CASSLNRAYEQYF
cdr3_nt: TGTGCCAGCAGCTTAAACAGAGCCTACGAGCAGTACTTC

j_call: TRBJ1-1
v_call: TRBV5-1
clone_size: -
d_call: -
cdr3_aa: CASSLASQGSEAFF
cdr3_nt: TGCGCCAGCAGCTTGGCCTCTCAGGGATCCGAAGCTTTCTTT

j_call: TRBJ2-3
v_call: TRBV6-1
clone_size: -
d_call: TRBD2
cdr3_aa: CASRRLAGGQDTQYF
cdr3_nt: TGTGCCAGCAGACGACTAGCGGGGGGCCAGGATACGCAGTATTTT

j_call: TRBJ2-5
v_call: TRBV6-1
clone_size: -
d_call: TRBD1
cdr3_aa: CASSSDRGFSETQYF
cdr3_nt: TGTGCCAGCAGTTCGGACAGGGGATTTTCGGAGACCCAGTACTTC